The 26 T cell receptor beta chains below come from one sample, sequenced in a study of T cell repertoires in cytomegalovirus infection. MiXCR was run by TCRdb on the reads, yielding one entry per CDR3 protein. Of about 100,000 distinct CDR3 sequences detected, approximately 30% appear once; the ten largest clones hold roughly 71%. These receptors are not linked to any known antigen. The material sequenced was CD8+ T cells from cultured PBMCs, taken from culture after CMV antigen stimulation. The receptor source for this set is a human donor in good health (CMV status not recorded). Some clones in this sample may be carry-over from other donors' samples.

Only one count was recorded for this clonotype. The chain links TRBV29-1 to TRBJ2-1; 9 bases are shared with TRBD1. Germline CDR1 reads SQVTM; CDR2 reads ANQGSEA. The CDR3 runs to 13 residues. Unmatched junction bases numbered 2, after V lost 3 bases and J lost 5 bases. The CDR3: CSVEDRGNNEQFF. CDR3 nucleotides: TGCAGCGTTGAGGACAGGGGCAACAATGAGCAGTTCTTC.

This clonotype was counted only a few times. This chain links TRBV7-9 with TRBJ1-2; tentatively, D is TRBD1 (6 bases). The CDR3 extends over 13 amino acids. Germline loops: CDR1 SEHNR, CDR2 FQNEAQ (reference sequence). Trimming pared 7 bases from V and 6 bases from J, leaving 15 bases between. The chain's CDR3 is CASTPGAGDGYTF. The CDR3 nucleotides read TGTGCCAGCACCCCCGGGGCAGGGGATGGCTACACCTTC. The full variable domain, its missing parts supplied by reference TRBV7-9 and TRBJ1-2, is DTGVSQNPRHKITKRGQNVTFRCDPISEHNRLYWYRQTLGQGPEFLTYFQNEAQLEKSRLLSDRFSAERPKGSFSTLEIQRTEQGDSAMYLCASTPGAGDGYTFGSGTRLTVV.

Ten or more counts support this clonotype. CDR3 region: CASSSTVLAAGKRPYEQYF. The DNA for the CDR3 is TGTGCCAGCAGCTCAACCGTTTTAGCGGCTGGGAAAAGGCCATACGAGCAGTACTTC. The chain joins TRBV7-9 to TRBJ2-7; a weak D match, TRBD2 (6 bases). Per germline, CDR1 SEHNR and CDR2 FQNEAQ (reference sequence). CDR3 length: 19 residues. Trimming left V 4 bases short and J 4 bases short, with 29 bases between.

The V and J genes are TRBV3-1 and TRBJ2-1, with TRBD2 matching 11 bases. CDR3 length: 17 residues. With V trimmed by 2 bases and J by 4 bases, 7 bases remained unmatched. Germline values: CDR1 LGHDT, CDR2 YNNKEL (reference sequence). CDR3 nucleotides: TGTGCCAGCAGCCAACTCACTAGCGGGGGTGGATACAATGAGCAGTTCTTC. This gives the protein CASSQLTSGGGYNEQFF.

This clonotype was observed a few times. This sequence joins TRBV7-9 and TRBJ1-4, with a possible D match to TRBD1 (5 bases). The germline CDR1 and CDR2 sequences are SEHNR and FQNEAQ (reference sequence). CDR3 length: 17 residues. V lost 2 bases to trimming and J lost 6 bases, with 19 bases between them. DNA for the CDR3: TGTGCCAGCAGCTTAACCCAGGGAGGGGTTTTGGATGAAAAACTGTTTTTT. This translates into CASSLTQGGVLDEKLFF.

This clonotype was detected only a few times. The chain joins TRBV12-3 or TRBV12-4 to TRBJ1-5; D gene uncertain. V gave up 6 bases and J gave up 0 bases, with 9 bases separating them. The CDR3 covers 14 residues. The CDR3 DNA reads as TGTGCCAGCAGCCCCGGAGTTAGCAATCAGCCCCAGCATTTT. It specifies CASSPGVSNQPQHF.

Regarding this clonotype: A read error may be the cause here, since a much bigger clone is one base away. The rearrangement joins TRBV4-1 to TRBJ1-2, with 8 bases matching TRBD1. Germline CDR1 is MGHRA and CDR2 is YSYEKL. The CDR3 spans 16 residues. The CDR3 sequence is CASGQKWTGTNYGYTF. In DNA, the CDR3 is TGCGCCAGCGGCCAAAAGTGGACAGGGACTAACTATGGCTACACCTTC.

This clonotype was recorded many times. This CDR3 reads CASSEGRGATDTQYF. CDR3 bases: TGTGCCAGCAGTGAAGGCCGGGGGGCCACAGATACGCAGTATTTT. The chain is built from TRBV2 and TRBJ2-3, with D tentatively TRBD2 (7 bases). V lost 1 base and J 2 bases, leaving 10 bases between the germline ends. Looked up from germline, CDR1 is SNHLY and CDR2 is FYNNEI. The CDR3 consists of 15 residues.

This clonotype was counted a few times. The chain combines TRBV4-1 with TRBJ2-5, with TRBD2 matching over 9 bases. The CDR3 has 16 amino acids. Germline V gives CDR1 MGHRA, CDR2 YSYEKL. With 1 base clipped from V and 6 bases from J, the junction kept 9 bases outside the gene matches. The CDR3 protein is CASSQALAGGPQTQYF. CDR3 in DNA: TGCGCCAGCAGCCAAGCGCTGGCGGGGGGGCCCCAGACCCAGTACTTC.

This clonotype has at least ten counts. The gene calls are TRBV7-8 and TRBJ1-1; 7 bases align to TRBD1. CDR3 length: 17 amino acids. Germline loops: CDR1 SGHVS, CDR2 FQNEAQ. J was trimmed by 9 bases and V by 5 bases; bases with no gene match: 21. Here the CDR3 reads CASSQDKPGTDLYQAFF. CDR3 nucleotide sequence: TGTGCCAGCAGCCAGGACAAGCCTGGGACAGACTTATACCAAGCTTTCTTT.

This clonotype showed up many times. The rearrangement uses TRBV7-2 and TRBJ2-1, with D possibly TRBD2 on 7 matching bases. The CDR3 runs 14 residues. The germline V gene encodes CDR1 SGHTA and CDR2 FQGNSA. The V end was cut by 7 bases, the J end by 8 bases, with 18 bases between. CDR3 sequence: CASIEGGPEDEQFF. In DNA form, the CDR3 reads TGTGCCAGCATCGAGGGGGGGCCTGAAGATGAGCAGTTCTTC.

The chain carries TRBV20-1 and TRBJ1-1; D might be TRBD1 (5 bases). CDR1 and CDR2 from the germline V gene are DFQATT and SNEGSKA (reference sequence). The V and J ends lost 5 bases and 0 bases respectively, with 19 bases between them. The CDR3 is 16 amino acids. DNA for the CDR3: TGCAGTGCTGGAGGGGAACAGGTCGCTTTGAACACTGAAGCTTTCTTT. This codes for CSAGGEQVALNTEAFF.

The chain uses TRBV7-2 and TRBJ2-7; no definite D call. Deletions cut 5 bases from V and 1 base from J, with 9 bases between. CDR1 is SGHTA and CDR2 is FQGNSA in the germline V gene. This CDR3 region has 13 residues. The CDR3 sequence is CASSPPLSYEQYV. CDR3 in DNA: TGTGCCAGCAGCCCCCCCTTGTCCTACGAGCAGTACGTC.

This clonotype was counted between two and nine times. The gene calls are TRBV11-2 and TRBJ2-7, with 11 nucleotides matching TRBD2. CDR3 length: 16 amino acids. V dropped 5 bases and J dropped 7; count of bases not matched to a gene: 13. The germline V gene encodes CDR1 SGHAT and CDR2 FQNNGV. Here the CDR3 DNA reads TGTGCCAGCAGCCTAGCATTAGCGGGGGGGCCGGAAGAGCAGTACTTC. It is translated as CASSLALAGGPEEQYF.

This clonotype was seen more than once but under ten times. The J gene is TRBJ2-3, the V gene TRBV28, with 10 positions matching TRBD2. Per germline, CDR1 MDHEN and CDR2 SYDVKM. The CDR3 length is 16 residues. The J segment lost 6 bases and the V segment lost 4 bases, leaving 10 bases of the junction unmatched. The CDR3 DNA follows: TGTGCCAGCAGTTCGAAGCTAGCGGGGGTCGGGGATACGCAGTATTTT. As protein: CASSSKLAGVGDTQYF.

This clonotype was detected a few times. The CDR3 coding sequence is TGTGCCAGCAGCCTCCGGGGAGAATACAATGAGCAGTTCTTC. Amino acids: CASSLRGEYNEQFF. J is TRBJ2-1 and V is TRBV7-4; tentative D call: TRBD2 (5 bases). This CDR3 is 14 amino acids long. Trimming stripped 5 bases from V and 4 bases from J, with 12 bases between. Germline V gene sequence: CDR1 SGHVT, CDR2 SQSDAQ.

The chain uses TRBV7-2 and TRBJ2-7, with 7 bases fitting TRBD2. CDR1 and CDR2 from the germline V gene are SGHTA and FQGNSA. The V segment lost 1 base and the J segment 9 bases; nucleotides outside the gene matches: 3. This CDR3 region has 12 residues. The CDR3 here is CASSLVRGRQYF. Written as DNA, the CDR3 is TGTGCCAGCAGCTTAGTGCGGGGGAGGCAGTACTTC.

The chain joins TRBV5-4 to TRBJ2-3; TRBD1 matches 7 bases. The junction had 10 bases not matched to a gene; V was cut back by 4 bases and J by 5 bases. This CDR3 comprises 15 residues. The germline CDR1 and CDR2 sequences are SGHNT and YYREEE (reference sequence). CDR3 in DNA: TGTGCCAGCAGCCCAAGGGACAGTACGAGAGATACGCAGTATTTT. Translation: CASSPRDSTRDTQYF. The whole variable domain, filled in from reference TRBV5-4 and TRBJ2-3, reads ETGVTQSPTHLIKTRGQQVTLRCSSQSGHNTVSWYQQALGQGPQFIFQYYREEENGRGNFPPRFSGLQFPNYSSELNVNALELDDSALYLCASSPRDSTRDTQYFGPGTRLTVL.

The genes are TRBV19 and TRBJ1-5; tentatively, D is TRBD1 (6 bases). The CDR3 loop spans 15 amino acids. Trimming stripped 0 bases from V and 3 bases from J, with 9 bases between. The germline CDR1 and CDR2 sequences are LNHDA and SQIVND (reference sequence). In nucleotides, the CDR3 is TGTGCCAGTAGTATAGACGAGGGGGTCAATCAGCCCCAGCATTTT. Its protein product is CASSIDEGVNQPQHF.

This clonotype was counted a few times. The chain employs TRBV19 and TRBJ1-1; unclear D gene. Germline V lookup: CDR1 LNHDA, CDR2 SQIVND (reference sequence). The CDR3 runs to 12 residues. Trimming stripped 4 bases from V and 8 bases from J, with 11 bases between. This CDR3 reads CASSKRNIEAFF. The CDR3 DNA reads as TGTGCCAGTAGTAAGAGAAACATAGAAGCTTTCTTT.

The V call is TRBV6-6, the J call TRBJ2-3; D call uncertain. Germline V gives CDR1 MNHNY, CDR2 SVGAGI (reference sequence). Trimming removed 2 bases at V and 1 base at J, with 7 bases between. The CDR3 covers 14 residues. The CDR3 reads CASSYNTGTDTQYF. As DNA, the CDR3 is TGTGCCAGCAGTTACAATACAGGCACAGATACGCAGTATTTT.

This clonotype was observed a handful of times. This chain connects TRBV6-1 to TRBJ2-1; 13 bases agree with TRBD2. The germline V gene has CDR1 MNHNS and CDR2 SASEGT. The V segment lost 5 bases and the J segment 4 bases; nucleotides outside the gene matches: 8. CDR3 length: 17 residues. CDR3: CASSSYRTSGGYNEQFF. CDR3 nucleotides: TGTGCCAGCAGTTCTTATAGGACTAGCGGGGGATACAATGAGCAGTTCTTC.

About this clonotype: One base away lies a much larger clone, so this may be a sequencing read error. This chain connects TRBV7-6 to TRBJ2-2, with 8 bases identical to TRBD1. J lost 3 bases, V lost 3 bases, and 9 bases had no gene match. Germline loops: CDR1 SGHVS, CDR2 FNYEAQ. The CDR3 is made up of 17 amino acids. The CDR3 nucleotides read TGTGCCAGCAGCTTCGGTCCGGAACAGGGGGACACCGGGGAGCTGTTTTTT. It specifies CASSFGPEQGDTGELFF.

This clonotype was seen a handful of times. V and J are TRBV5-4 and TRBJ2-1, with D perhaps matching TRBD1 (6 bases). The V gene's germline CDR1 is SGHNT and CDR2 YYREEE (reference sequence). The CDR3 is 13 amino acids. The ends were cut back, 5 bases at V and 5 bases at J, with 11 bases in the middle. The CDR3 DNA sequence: TGTGCCAGCAGGAAGGACAGCCACAATGAGCAGTTCTTC. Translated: CASRKDSHNEQFF.

CDR3: CASSTGTVAYEQYF. CDR3 nucleotide sequence: TGCGCCAGCAGCACGGGGACGGTTGCCTACGAGCAGTACTTC. V usage is TRBV5-1 and J usage is TRBJ2-7; D is perhaps TRBD1 or TRBD2 (5 bases each). V was cut by 4 bases and J by 2 bases, with 13 bases left in between. Germline CDR1 and CDR2: SGHRS and YFSETQ. This CDR3 has 14 residues.

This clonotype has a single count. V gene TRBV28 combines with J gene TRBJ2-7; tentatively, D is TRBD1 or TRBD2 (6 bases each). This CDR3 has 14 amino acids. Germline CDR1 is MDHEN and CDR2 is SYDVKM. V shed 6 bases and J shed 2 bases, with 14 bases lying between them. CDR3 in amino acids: CASRLQGLPYEQYF. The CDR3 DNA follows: TGTGCCAGCAGGTTACAGGGACTCCCCTACGAGCAGTACTTC.